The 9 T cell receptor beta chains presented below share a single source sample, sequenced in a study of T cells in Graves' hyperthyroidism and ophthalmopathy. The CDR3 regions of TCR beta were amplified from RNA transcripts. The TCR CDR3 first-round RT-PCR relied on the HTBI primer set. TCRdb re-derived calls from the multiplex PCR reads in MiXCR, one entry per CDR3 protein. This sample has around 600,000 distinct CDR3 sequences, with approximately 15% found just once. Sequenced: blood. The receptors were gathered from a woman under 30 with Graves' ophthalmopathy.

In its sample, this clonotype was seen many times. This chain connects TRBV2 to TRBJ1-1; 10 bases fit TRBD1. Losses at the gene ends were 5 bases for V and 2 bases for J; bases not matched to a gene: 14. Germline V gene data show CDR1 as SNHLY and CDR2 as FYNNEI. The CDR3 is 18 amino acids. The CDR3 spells CASSRLAGTGAINTEAFF. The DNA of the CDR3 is TGTGCCAGCAGTCGACTCGCCGGGACAGGGGCAATTAACACTGAAGCTTTCTTT.

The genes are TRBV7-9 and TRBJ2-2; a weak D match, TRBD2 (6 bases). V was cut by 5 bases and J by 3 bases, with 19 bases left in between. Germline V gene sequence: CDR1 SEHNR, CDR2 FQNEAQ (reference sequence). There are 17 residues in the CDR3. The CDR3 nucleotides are TGTGCCAGCAGCGCGACCAAGGGCTGGGGGGACACCGGGGAGCTGTTTTTT. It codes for CASSATKGWGDTGELFF.

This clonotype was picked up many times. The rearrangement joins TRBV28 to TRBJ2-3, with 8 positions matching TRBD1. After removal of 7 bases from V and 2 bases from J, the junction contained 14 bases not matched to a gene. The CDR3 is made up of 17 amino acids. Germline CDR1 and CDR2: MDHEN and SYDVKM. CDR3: CASNPSPGTGDTDTQYF. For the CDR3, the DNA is TGTGCCAGCAACCCGTCCCCAGGGACAGGCGACACAGATACGCAGTATTTT.

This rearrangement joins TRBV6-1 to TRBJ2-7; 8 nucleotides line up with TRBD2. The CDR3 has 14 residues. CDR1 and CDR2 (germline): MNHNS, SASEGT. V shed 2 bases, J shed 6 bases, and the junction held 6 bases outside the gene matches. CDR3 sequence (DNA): TGTGCCAGCAGTGAATTTGTTAGCGGGATCGAGCAGTACTTC. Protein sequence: CASSEFVSGIEQYF.

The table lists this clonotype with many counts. The CDR3, as DNA: TGTGCCAGCAGAGGAGGTTTGGAGCAGTTCTTC. This translates into CASRGGLEQFF. The J gene is TRBJ2-1, the V gene TRBV12-3 or TRBV12-4; a weak D match, TRBD2 (5 bases). CDR3 length: 11 amino acids. Deletions cut 6 bases from V and 10 bases from J, with 10 bases between.

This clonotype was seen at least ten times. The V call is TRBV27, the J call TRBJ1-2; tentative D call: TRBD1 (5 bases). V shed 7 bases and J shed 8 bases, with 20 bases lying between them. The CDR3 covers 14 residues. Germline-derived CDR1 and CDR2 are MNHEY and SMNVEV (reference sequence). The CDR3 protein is CASKEGNEGYGYTF. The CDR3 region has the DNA TGTGCCAGCAAAGAGGGAAATGAGGGGTACGGCTACACCTTC.

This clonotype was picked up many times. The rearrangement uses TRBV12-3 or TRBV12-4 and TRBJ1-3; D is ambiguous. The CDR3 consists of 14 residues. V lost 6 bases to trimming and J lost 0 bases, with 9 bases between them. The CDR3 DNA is TGTGCCAGCAGGGACGGATCCTCTGGAAACACCATATATTTT. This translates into CASRDGSSGNTIYF.

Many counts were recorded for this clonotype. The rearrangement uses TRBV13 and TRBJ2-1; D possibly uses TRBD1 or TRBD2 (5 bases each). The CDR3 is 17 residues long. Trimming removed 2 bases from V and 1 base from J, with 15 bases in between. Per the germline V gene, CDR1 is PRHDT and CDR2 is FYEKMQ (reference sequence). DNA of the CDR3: TGTGCCAGCAGCTTACGTCCTTGGGACCTTTCCTACAATGAGCAGTTCTTC. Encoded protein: CASSLRPWDLSYNEQFF.

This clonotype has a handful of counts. The CDR3 region is CSASARTVDYGYTF. DNA for the CDR3: TGCAGTGCTAGTGCTAGGACAGTAGACTATGGCTACACCTTC. The chain couples TRBV20-1 to TRBJ1-2, with a weak D call TRBD1 (6 bases). V lost 3 bases and J 3 bases, leaving 14 bases between the germline ends. The CDR3 sequence is 14 residues long. CDR1 DFQATT and CDR2 SNEGSKA come from the germline V gene (reference sequence).